This TCR beta chain was identified in a study of tumor and adjacent non-tumor tissue in lung cancer. RNA was extracted from bulk tissue without any cell sorting. The library came from three nested PCR rounds adapted from ARM-PCR protocols. One entry per CDR3 protein, called by TCRdb with MiXCR from the multiplex PCR reads. The repertoire has more than 120,000 distinct CDR3 sequences, approximately 66% of them found once; the top ten carry around a sixth. Germline CDR1 is LGHNA and CDR2 is YNFKEQ. Trimming at V came to 0 bases and at J to 7 bases, leaving 22 bases not matched to a gene. The CDR3 has 21 amino acids.

Source material: lung tumor tissue. The sequence derives from a man in his sixties with small cell lung cancer. The rearrangement links TRBV4-2 to TRBJ2-3; 10 bases agree with TRBD2. This chain's CDR3 is CASSQDVKTSGYARDPYTQYF. CDR3 DNA: TGTGCCAGCAGCCAAGATGTCAAGACTAGCGGGTACGCCCGAGACCCATATACGCAGTATTTT.